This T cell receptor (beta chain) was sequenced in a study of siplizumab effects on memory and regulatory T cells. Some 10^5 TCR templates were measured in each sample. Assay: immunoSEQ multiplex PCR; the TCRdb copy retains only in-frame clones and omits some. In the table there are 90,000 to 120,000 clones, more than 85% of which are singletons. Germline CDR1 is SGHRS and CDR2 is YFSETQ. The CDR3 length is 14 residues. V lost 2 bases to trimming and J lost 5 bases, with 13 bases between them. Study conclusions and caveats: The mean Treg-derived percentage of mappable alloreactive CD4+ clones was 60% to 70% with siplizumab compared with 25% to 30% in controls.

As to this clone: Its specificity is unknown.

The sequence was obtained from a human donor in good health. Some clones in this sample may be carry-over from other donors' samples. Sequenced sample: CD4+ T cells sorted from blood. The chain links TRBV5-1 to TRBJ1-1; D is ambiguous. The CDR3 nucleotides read TGCGCCAGCAGCTTAAGTAATTATGGGACTGAAGCTTTCTTT. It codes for CASSLSNYGTEAFF.